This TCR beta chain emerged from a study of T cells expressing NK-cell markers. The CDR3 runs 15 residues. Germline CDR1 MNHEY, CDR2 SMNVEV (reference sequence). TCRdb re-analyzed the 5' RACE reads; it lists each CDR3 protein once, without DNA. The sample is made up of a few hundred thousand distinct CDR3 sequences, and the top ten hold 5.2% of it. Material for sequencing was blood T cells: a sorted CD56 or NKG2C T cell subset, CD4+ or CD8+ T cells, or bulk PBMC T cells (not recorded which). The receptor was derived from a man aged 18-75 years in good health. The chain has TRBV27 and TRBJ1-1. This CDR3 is CASSPSKQGPRRAFF.